Each of the 8 T cell receptor beta chains below was sequenced from the same sample in a study of siplizumab effects on memory and regulatory T cells. Profiling relied on immunoSEQ multiplex PCR, and the TCRdb table lists in-frame clones only, not all of them. The sample contains 15,000 to 20,000 clones, 44% of which appear only once. Responder and stimulator cells in the mixed lymphocyte reaction were cultured together for less than 7 days at 37°C. The antigens these receptors bind are not known. Sequences were obtained from CFSE-low (dividing) CD4+ T cells sorted from an allogeneic mixed lymphocyte reaction. These receptors were taken from a human donor in good health; the cells came from an allogeneic mixed lymphocyte reaction. Some clones in this sample may be carry-over from other donors' samples.

In its sample, this clone was seen a few times. The V and J genes are TRBV5-1 and TRBJ1-2; the D gene is possibly TRBD1 (6 bases). The CDR3 consists of 13 residues. V lost 5 bases, J lost 3 bases, and 11 bases lay in between. Germline V gene sequence: CDR1 SGHRS, CDR2 YFSETQ. Here the CDR3 DNA reads TGCGCCAGCAGTTGGTCAGGGGACTATGGCTACACCTTC. Its protein product is CASSWSGDYGYTF.

This clone was seen a few times. The chain uses TRBV19 and TRBJ2-7; D possibly corresponds to TRBD2 (5 bases). Between the trimmed V and J ends, which lost 5 bases and 4 bases, there was a span of 21 bases. Per the germline V gene, CDR1 is LNHDA and CDR2 is SQIVND (reference sequence). The length of the CDR3 is 16 residues. This chain's CDR3 is CASSSRTGPVLYEQYF. As DNA, the CDR3 is TGTGCCAGTAGTTCTCGGACTGGCCCAGTTTTATACGAGCAGTACTTC. The full variable domain, with the rest looked up from reference TRBV19 and TRBJ2-7, is DGGITQSPKYLFRKEGQNVTLSCEQNLNHDAMYWYRQDPGQGLRLIYYSQIVNDFQKGDIAEGYSVSREKKESFPLTVTSAQKNPTAFYLCASSSRTGPVLYEQYFGPGTRLTVT.

This clone came up a few times. This chain links TRBV18 with TRBJ2-3; 9 positions agree with TRBD1. V gave up 3 bases and J gave up 8 bases; unmatched junction bases: 6. Looked up from germline, CDR1 is KGHSH and CDR2 is LQKENI. The CDR3 covers 14 residues. CDR3 coding DNA: TGTGCCAGCTCACCTATAGAGACAGGGGGTACGCAGTATTTT. It yields the protein CASSPIETGGTQYF.

The chain is built from TRBV9 and TRBJ2-4, with 9 bases identical to TRBD2. Germline-derived CDR1 and CDR2 are SGDLS and YYNGEE. With 3 bases clipped from V and 8 bases from J, the junction kept 15 bases outside the gene matches. The CDR3 runs to 17 residues. The CDR3 spells CASSEREDGRALDIQYF. The DNA of the CDR3 is TGTGCCAGCAGCGAGCGGGAGGACGGACGGGCTTTGGACATTCAGTACTTC.

V gene TRBV18 combines with J gene TRBJ1-1; D not resolved. The V gene lost 3 bases and the J gene lost 1 base, with 9 bases spanning the gap. Per germline, CDR1 KGHSH and CDR2 LQKENI. This CDR3 is built from 14 residues. The CDR3 DNA reads TGTGCCAGCTCACCCCTATCACGGAACACTGAAGCTTTCTTT. Translating it yields CASSPLSRNTEAFF. Looking up the rest from reference TRBV18 and TRBJ1-1 gives the full variable domain: NAGVMQNPRHLVRRRGQEARLRCSPMKGHSHVYWYRQLPEEGLKFMVYLQKENIIDESGMPKERFSAEFPKEGPSILRIQQVVRGDSAAYFCASSPLSRNTEAFFGQGTRLTVV.

This clone came up a few times. V is TRBV5-1 and J is TRBJ2-2; TRBD1 matches 7 bases. Losses at the gene ends were 4 bases for V and 0 bases for J; bases not matched to a gene: 6. This CDR3 is 16 amino acids long. Germline CDR1 is SGHRS and CDR2 is YFSETQ. CDR3 protein: CASSHPGTANTGELFF. In nucleotides, the CDR3 is TGCGCCAGCAGCCACCCCGGGACAGCGAACACCGGGGAGCTGTTTTTT.

The sample holds one count of this clone. This sequence joins TRBV6-6 and TRBJ2-7, with 10 nucleotides matching TRBD2. V was pared by 2 bases and J by 7 bases, with 11 bases of the junction left unmatched. The length of the CDR3 is 16 residues. Germline V gives CDR1 MNHNY, CDR2 SVGAGI (reference sequence). CDR3 DNA: TGTGCCAGCAGTTACGCGCCCCCGGGACTAGCGAGAGAGCAGTACTTC. Its protein is CASSYAPPGLAREQYF.

V gene TRBV10-3 combines with J gene TRBJ2-7; 8 nucleotides match TRBD2. Looked up from germline, CDR1 is ENHRY and CDR2 is SYGVKD. The CDR3 is 16 amino acids. V gave up 5 bases and J gave up 0 bases; unmatched junction bases: 9. This chain's CDR3 is CAISQSSGLSSYEQYF. CDR3 coding DNA: TGTGCCATCAGTCAATCTAGCGGGCTGAGCTCCTACGAGCAGTACTTC.